This is a list of T cell receptor beta chains from one sample in a study of Ad26.COV2.S vaccination and SARS-CoV-2 variants. Libraries were prepared by immunoSEQ multiplex PCR; TCRdb keeps only in-frame clonotypes and omits some of them. The table has fewer than 400,000 clones, over 75% seen once. The sample in question was peripheral blood, obtained in a trial of Ad26.COV2.S vaccine versus placebo. These receptor sequences come from a person between 18 and 59 years old who received the Ad26.COV2.S COVID-19 vaccine or a placebo. CDR3s include the opening cysteine and the closing phenylalanine or tryptophan. A D gene is named only where the DNA matches it firmly. For some rows the clone size is stated as once, few or many, or as a class when expanded; others skip it.

TRBV27,.,TRBJ1-5,.,CASSFRWDSNQPQHF,TGTGCCAGCAGTTTCCGGTGGGACAGCAATCAGCCCCAGCATTTT
TRBV6-2/TRBV6-3,.,TRBJ2-3,.,CASSYFVGSSTDTQYF,TGTGCCAGCAGTTACTTTGTCGGCAGTAGCACAGATACGCAGTATTTT
TRBV29-1,.,TRBJ2-3,.,CSVLLGTDTQYF,TGCAGCGTCCTACTTGGCACAGATACGCAGTATTTT
TRBV29-1,.,TRBJ2-3,TRBD1,CSVGHRGYTDTQYF,TGCAGCGTTGGTCACAGGGGGTACACAGATACGCAGTATTTT
TRBV12-5,.,TRBJ1-3,TRBD1,CASGLVLRGRGNTIYF,TGTGCTAGTGGTTTGGTACTGAGGGGGCGCGGAAACACCATATATTTT
TRBV28,.,TRBJ1-2,.,CASSDGVDYGYTF,TGTGCCAGCAGTGATGGGGTTGACTATGGCTACACCTTC
TRBV9,.,TRBJ2-1,.,CASSVTPQGNNEQFF,TGTGCCAGCAGCGTAACTCCCCAGGGTAACAATGAGCAGTTCTTC
TRBV7-8,.,TRBJ2-1,.,CASSFVVTQNEQFF,TGTGCCAGCAGCTTCGTTGTGACCCAAAATGAGCAGTTCTTC
TRBV30,.,TRBJ2-1,.,CAWSVGVVTIEQFF,TGTGCCTGGAGTGTAGGTGTAGTTACGATTGAGCAGTTCTTC
TRBV2,.,TRBJ1-5,.,CASRGASAYSNQPQHF,TGTGCCAGCAGGGGGGCTTCAGCTTATAGCAATCAGCCCCAGCATTTT
TRBV7-2,once,TRBJ2-1,.,CASSLGSQEKNEQFF,TGTGCCAGCAGCTTAGGTTCCCAGGAGAAGAATGAGCAGTTCTTC
TRBV4-3,.,TRBJ1-4,.,CASSQAQGRGEKLFF,TGCGCCAGCAGCCAGGCTCAGGGGCGAGGGGAAAAACTGTTTTTT
TRBV28,once,TRBJ1-5,TRBD1,CASSSMGGTTGAFNQPQHF,TGTGCCAGCAGTTCAATGGGGGGGACGACAGGGGCCTTCAATCAGCCCCAGCATTTT
TRBV3-1/TRBV3-2,.,TRBJ2-5,TRBD2,CASSLATSGLEETQYF,TGTGCCAGCAGCCTGGCGACTAGCGGGTTAGAAGAGACCCAGTACTTC
TRBV3-1/TRBV3-2,.,TRBJ2-1,.,CASSQALAEQFF,TGTGCCAGCAGCCAAGCTCTAGCTGAGCAGTTCTTC
TRBV11-3,.,TRBJ2-3,TRBD1,CASSYGTASPTDTQYF,TGTGCCAGCAGCTACGGGACAGCATCTCCTACAGATACGCAGTATTTT
TRBV7-2,.,TRBJ2-2,.,CASSFSVSAGELFF,TGTGCCAGCAGCTTTTCAGTATCCGCCGGGGAGCTGTTTTTT
TRBV2,.,TRBJ2-7,TRBD2,CASNTLAGPYEQYF,TGTGCCAGCAACACCCTAGCGGGACCCTACGAGCAGTACTTC
TRBV7-9,.,TRBJ2-2,TRBD2,CASSLVTGGWTGELFF,TGTGCCAGCAGCTTAGTTACGGGAGGATGGACCGGGGAGCTGTTTTTT
TRBV30,.,TRBJ2-1,.,CAWSGVKLQFF,TGTGCCTGGAGTGGTGTGAAGCTTCAGTTCTTC
TRBV11-2,.,TRBJ1-1,TRBD1,CASSLGQGMNTEAFF,TGTGCCAGCAGCTTAGGACAGGGGATGAACACTGAAGCTTTCTTT
TRBV10-2,once,TRBJ2-7,.,CASRPTSSSYEQYF,TGCGCCAGCAGGCCGACATCCAGCTCCTACGAGCAGTACTTC
TRBV7-2,.,TRBJ2-7,TRBD1,CASSIGTGISEQYF,TGTGCCAGCAGCATCGGGACAGGGATATCCGAGCAGTACTTC
TRBV7-9,.,TRBJ1-4,.,CASSHGDRNEKLFF,TGTGCCAGCAGCCACGGGGACCGGAATGAAAAACTGTTTTTT
TRBV10-3,.,TRBJ2-4,.,CAISEGGETNIQYF,TGTGCCATCAGTGAGGGGGGCGAGACAAACATTCAGTACTTC
TRBV28,.,TRBJ1-5,.,CASSPNLEHQPQHF,TGTGCCAGCAGTCCGAATCTAGAGCATCAGCCCCAGCATTTT
TRBV6-5,.,TRBJ2-5,.,CASTLRGSRETQYF,TGTGCCAGCACTCTCAGGGGTTCCCGGGAGACCCAGTACTTC
TRBV4-2,few,TRBJ2-7,TRBD2,CASSQDLAGLYEQYF,TGTGCCAGCAGCCAAGATCTAGCGGGCCTTTACGAGCAGTACTTC
TRBV4-1,.,TRBJ1-2,.,CASSQATHAPSYGYTF,TGCGCCAGCAGCCAAGCAACACACGCGCCCTCCTATGGCTACACCTTC
TRBV4-1,once,TRBJ2-7,TRBD1,CASSHTGTGDYSYEQYF,TGCGCCAGCAGCCATACCGGGACAGGGGACTACTCCTACGAGCAGTACTTC
TRBV2,.,TRBJ1-2,TRBD1,CASSPSFPGQGGYTF,TGTGCCAGCAGTCCGAGTTTTCCGGGACAGGGTGGCTACACCTTC
TRBV18,.,TRBJ2-5,.,CASSPGETQYF,TGTGCCAGCTCACCCGGAGAGACCCAGTACTTC
TRBV11-2,.,TRBJ2-1,TRBD2,CASSLPRGGGNEQFF,TGTGCCAGCAGCCTACCTCGGGGCGGGGGGAATGAGCAGTTCTTC